Below, 10 T cell receptor beta chains from the same sample are listed, as sequenced in a study of blood T cells in healthy people across ages. Using a J-beta primer mix together with a sample-barcoded 5' primer, a second PCR was run for roughly 7 to 11 cycles. TCRdb re-derived calls from the 5' RACE reads in MiXCR, one entry per CDR3 protein. The sample has 800,000 or so distinct CDR3 sequences, around a quarter seen once; the top ten hold approximately 3.7%. These same records also appear under a second study, on T cells of mothers and their children.

Sequencing input: blood. These receptors were obtained from a boy aged 5-17 years in good health.

This clonotype was counted only a few times. The rearrangement joins TRBV12-3 or TRBV12-4 to TRBJ2-3; D may be TRBD2 (6 bases). This CDR3 is 15 amino acids long. The V end was cut by 6 bases, the J end by 2 bases, with 15 bases between. The CDR3 here is CASSRDLPSTDTQYF. DNA for the CDR3: TGTGCCAGCAGCCGGGACTTACCGTCCACAGATACGCAGTATTTT.

In this sample, this clonotype turned up a few times. In DNA form, the CDR3 reads TGTGCCAGCAGCTCCATGGACACAGGGGGCAATGAGCAGTTCTTC. The encoded protein is CASSSMDTGGNEQFF. This rearrangement joins TRBV7-9 to TRBJ2-5, with 8 bases matching TRBD1. The closer fit of TRBJ2-1 to the DNA end suggests the J call may be wrong. The CDR3 extends over 15 amino acids. Germline CDR1 reads SEHNR; CDR2 reads FQNEAQ (reference sequence).

The sample holds a few counts of this clonotype. The junction departs from germline at one end; a sequencing error may be responsible. The chain recombines TRBV28 with TRBJ2-5; no definite D call. CDR1 and CDR2 (germline): MDHEN, SYDVKM. The CDR3 loop spans 13 amino acids. CDR3 sequence reads: CASSLGTPETQCF. The CDR3 bases are TGTGCCAGCAGTTTAGGAACCCCGGAGACCCAGTGCTTC.

The rearrangement joins TRBV25-1 to TRBJ1-6; D gene ambiguous. Germline V lookup: CDR1 MGHDK, CDR2 SYGVNS. CDR3 length: 17 amino acids. With 1 base removed from V and 8 bases from J, the gap between germline ends came to 18 bases. Here the CDR3 DNA reads TGTGCCAGCAGTGAATGGGGAGGAGCCGAAAGGGATTCACCCCTCCACTTT. Protein sequence: CASSEWGGAERDSPLHF.

Worth noting for this clonotype: The missing conserved phenylalanine or tryptophan at the end of this CDR3 makes a read error likely. The DNA is omitted, as the CDR3 cannot be located on it reliably, and the CDR3 follows TCRdb's listing. The rearrangement joins TRBV6-6 to TRBJ1-1; TRBD1, the table's D call, lacks a check against the DNA. Counting both end residues, the CDR3 totals 11 amino acids. Per the germline V gene, CDR1 is MNHNY and CDR2 is SVGAGI (reference sequence). The chain's CDR3 is CASSYSNGAAL.

The V and J genes are TRBV12-3 or TRBV12-4 and TRBJ2-7; perhaps D is TRBD1 or TRBD2 (5 bases each). Trimming cost V 6 bases and J 4 bases, with 16 bases left between them. The CDR3 is 14 residues long. CDR3 protein: CASSELTWGYEQYF. CDR3 DNA sequence: TGTGCCAGCAGCGAGTTGACCTGGGGGTACGAGCAGTACTTC.

The genes are TRBV28 and TRBJ2-1, with 8 positions matching TRBD1. Germline V gene sequence: CDR1 MDHEN, CDR2 SYDVKM. Trimming removed 8 bases from V and 7 bases from J; junction bases left unmatched: 7. The CDR3 extends over 13 amino acids. In nucleotides, the CDR3 is TGTGCCAGCCTTGACAGGGGCGGAAATGAGCAGTTCTTC. Protein: CASLDRGGNEQFF.

J is TRBJ2-7 and V is TRBV30; 7 bases fit TRBD1. J lost 3 bases, V lost 3 bases, and 11 bases had no gene match. The germline gives CDR1 GTSNPN, CDR2 SVGIG (reference sequence). The CDR3 length is 15 residues. The CDR3 loop reads CAWSGKTGNFYEQYF. The CDR3 nucleotides are TGTGCCTGGAGCGGAAAGACAGGGAATTTCTACGAGCAGTACTTC.

This clonotype was counted a few times. The chain is built from TRBV29-1 and TRBJ2-7; D remains ambiguous. Trimming removed 4 bases at V and 7 bases at J, with 17 bases between. The CDR3 runs 13 residues. Germline V CDR1 and CDR2: SQVTM, ANQGSEA. CDR3 sequence: CSVGHQTSGEQYF. The CDR3 bases are TGCAGCGTTGGACACCAGACCTCCGGGGAGCAGTACTTC.

The V call is TRBV25-1, the J call TRBJ2-1; 10 bases map to TRBD1. CDR3 length: 16 amino acids. Per the germline V gene, CDR1 is MGHDK and CDR2 is SYGVNS. V shed 3 bases and J 6 bases; nucleotides not matched to a gene: 8. The DNA of the CDR3 is TGTGCCAGCAGTGACTCGACAGGGGGCGATGGCAATGAGCAGTTCTTC. Its protein product is CASSDSTGGDGNEQFF.